A single sample gave rise to the 6 T cell receptor beta chains below, sequenced in a study of response to subunit inactivated influenza vaccine. TCRdb redid the calling of the RT-PCR reads with MiXCR, one entry per CDR3 protein. Here the sample spans about 780,000 distinct CDR3 sequences, about a fifth being singletons. The specimen was PBMCs from blood, collected about 5 days after vaccination. These receptors were taken from a man aged 50 or older who received an inactivated influenza vaccine.

This clonotype appeared a few times. The gene calls are TRBV7-6 and TRBJ2-3; TRBD2 agrees at 8 bases. V gave up 4 bases and J gave up 1 base; unmatched junction bases: 7. There are 16 residues in the CDR3. CDR1 and CDR2 (germline): SGHVS, FNYEAQ. The CDR3 DNA is TGTGCCAGCAGCTCCCGGCGGGGGGTCGGCACAGATACGCAGTATTTT. Translating it yields CASSSRRGVGTDTQYF.

V and J are TRBV28 and TRBJ1-6; the D gene is possibly TRBD1 (5 bases). Between the trimmed V and J ends, which lost 3 bases and 6 bases, there was a span of 9 bases. Germline V gives CDR1 MDHEN, CDR2 SYDVKM. The length of the CDR3 is 14 residues. CDR3 coding DNA: TGTGCCAGCAGTTTCGGACACAGTAATTCACCCCTCCACTTT. Its translation: CASSFGHSNSPLHF.

The CDR3 coding sequence is TGTGCCTCCTCCCGGGATTACTATGGCTACACCTTC. This sequence encodes CASSRDYYGYTF. The chain recombines TRBV7-2 with TRBJ1-2; D is uncertain. The CDR3 spans 12 residues. The germline gives CDR1 SGHTA, CDR2 FQGNSA. Deletions cut 11 bases from V and 3 bases from J, with 13 bases between.

This clonotype was seen more than once but under ten times. The V and J genes are TRBV10-3 and TRBJ2-4, with D perhaps matching TRBD1 or TRBD2 (6 bases each). Germline loops: CDR1 ENHRY, CDR2 SYGVKD. Trimming took off 3 bases at V and 3 bases at J, with 12 bases between the two ends. This CDR3 comprises 15 residues. DNA for the CDR3: TGTGCCATCAGTGAAGGGGGGCAAGTCAAAAACATTCAGTACTTC. It encodes CAISEGGQVKNIQYF.

This clonotype was detected only a few times. The chain recombines TRBV5-6 with TRBJ2-2, with 12 positions matching TRBD2. Germline trimming cut 4 bases from V and 4 bases from J; bases unmatched to any gene: 11. The CDR3 is made up of 18 amino acids. Germline CDR1 is SGHDT and CDR2 is YYEEEE. The CDR3 bases are TGTGCCAGCAGCCCCCTCAAGACTAGCGGGAGCTTCACCGGGGAGCTGTTTTTT. Translation: CASSPLKTSGSFTGELFF.

There are a few counts of this clonotype. The rearrangement links TRBV12-3 or TRBV12-4 to TRBJ2-2; no clear D gene. V was pared by 7 bases and J by 1 base, with 13 bases between. This CDR3 is 15 amino acids long. The CDR3 spells CASTGWARNTGELFF. In nucleotides, the CDR3 is TGTGCCAGCACCGGATGGGCTAGGAACACCGGGGAGCTGTTTTTT.